Only a few counts were recorded for the clone carrying this T cell receptor (beta chain). Its antigen remains unidentified. The data originate from a study of T cells in Graves' hyperthyroidism and ophthalmopathy. The overall study: At initial diagnosis, before any treatment had begun, peripheral blood was obtained.

Findings and caveats of the study: Ophthalmopathy was separated from stable hyperthyroidism by a 13 V-J model.

The blood sample dates from first hyperthyroidism diagnosis, preceding any ophthalmopathy symptoms. Amplification of TCR beta CDR3 regions was performed using RNA transcripts as template. A first-round RT-PCR of the TCR CDR3 used the HTBI primer set. Each CDR3 protein is one row after TCRdb ran MiXCR on the multiplex PCR reads. The repertoire holds over 250,000 distinct CDR3 sequences, with less than 30% as singletons. The V gene lost 3 bases and the J gene lost 1 base, with 9 bases spanning the gap. Germline V CDR1 and CDR2: MGHRA, YSYEKL. The CDR3 covers 14 residues. The chain carries TRBV4-1 and TRBJ2-5, with no clear D. The receptor was derived from a man in his forties with Graves' hyperthyroidism that later progressed to Graves' ophthalmopathy. The sequencing input was blood. The CDR3 loop is CASSHSLFQETQYF. Here the CDR3 DNA reads TGCGCCAGCAGCCACTCACTTTTCCAAGAGACCCAGTACTTC.